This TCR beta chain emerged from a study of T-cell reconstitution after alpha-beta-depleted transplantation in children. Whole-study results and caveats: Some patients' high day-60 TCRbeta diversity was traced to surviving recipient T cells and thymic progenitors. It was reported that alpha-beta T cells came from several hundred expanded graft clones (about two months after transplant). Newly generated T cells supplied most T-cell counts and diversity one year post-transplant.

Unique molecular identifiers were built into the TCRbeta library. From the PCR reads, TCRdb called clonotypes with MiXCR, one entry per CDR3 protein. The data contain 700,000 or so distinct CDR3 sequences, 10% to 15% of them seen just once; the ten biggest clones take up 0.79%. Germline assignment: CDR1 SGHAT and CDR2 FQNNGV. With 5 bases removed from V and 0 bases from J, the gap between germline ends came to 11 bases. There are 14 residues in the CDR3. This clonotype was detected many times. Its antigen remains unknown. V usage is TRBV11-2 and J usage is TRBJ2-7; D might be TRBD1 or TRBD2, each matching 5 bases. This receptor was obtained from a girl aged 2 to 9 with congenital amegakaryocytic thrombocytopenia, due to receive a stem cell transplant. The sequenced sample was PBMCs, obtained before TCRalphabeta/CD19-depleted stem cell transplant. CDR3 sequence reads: CASSRRDGSYEQYF. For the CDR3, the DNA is TGTGCCAGCAGCCGCCGGGACGGCTCCTACGAGCAGTACTTC.